These T cell receptor beta chains were read from a single sample in a study of response to subunit inactivated influenza vaccine. One entry per CDR3 protein results from TCRdb running MiXCR on the RT-PCR reads. The sample shows roughly 540,000 distinct CDR3 sequences, around 21% of them seen only once. The same sample was also studied in work on T cells expressing NK-cell markers.

Specimen: CD4+ T cells sorted from PBMCs, collected about 11 days after vaccination. The source of these receptors is a man in his forties or fifties who received an inactivated influenza vaccine. Each CDR3 is given with its conserved first and last residue.

v_call cdr3_aa
TRBV28 CASSPPGQGIQPQHF
TRBV7-2 CASSLVLNIQYF
TRBV15 CATSSGTGVWEEIQYF
TRBV9 CASSVGGRIDEQYF
TRBV6-2/TRBV6-3 CASSSRQNTEAFF
TRBV29-1 CSVSTVPIYGYTF
TRBV12-3/TRBV12-4 CASSSVTSGDNNEPFF
TRBV3-1 CASSQSGGNYGYTF
TRBV12-3/TRBV12-4 CASSSQPGQGTYGYTF
TRBV7-2 CASSLSRGGSPLHF
TRBV5-1 CASRISGVGYNEQFF
TRBV6-5 CASSTTHSGLGQPQHF
TRBV3-1 CASSLKGQMNSPLHF
TRBV7-8 CASSLGERYEQYF
TRBV20-1 CSGKQGGHEQYF
TRBV29-1 CSVRKATNEKLFF
TRBV11-2 CASSLEAGDYGYTF